The count of the clone carrying this T cell receptor beta chain is one. Germline is not matched at one junction end, which may reflect a read error. The sample is drawn from a study of blood T cells in healthy people across ages. Per the germline V gene, CDR1 is LGHDT and CDR2 is YNNKEL (reference sequence). The CDR3 runs 18 residues. The second PCR ran about 6 to 12 cycles with a sample-barcoded 5' primer and J-beta primers. Unique molecular identifiers of 12 random nucleotides labeled each cDNA. TCRdb reprocessed the 5' RACE reads via MiXCR and lists one record per CDR3 protein. The table records 700,000 or so distinct CDR3 sequences, about a fifth of them present only once.

The sequenced sample consisted of blood. This sequence joins TRBV3-1 and TRBJ2-4; TRBD1 might be the D (6 bases). The TCR originated in a man aged 65-85 years in good health. In DNA form, the CDR3 reads TGTGCCAGCAGCCAAGTACTTTTTACAGGGTCAGCCAAAAACATTCAGCACTTC. Protein sequence: CASSQVLFTGSAKNIQHF.